This entry lists 20 T cell receptor beta chains sequenced from one sample in a study of T cell responses to AZD1222 COVID-19 vaccine. Measured with immunoSEQ multiplex PCR; TCRdb has only the in-frame clones, and not every one. This table has approximately 100,000 clones, 70% to 90% appearing once. Sequenced here: peripheral blood, sampled on day 0 of AZD1222 vaccination. The source of these receptors is an adult in good health.

CDR3 protein: CASSQRGQGGTEAFF. The DNA for the CDR3 is TGTGCCAGTAGTCAGAGGGGACAGGGAGGCACTGAAGCTTTCTTT. The chain combines TRBV19 with TRBJ1-1, with 9 bases identical to TRBD1. This CDR3 is built from 15 residues. CDR1 and CDR2 from the germline V gene are LNHDA and SQIVND (reference sequence). The V gene end was trimmed by 5 bases and the J gene end by 4 bases; junction bases not matched to a gene: 8.

The J gene is TRBJ2-1, the V gene TRBV27; 13 nucleotides align to TRBD2. V gave up 3 bases and J gave up 7 bases; unmatched junction bases: 9. The V gene's germline CDR1 is MNHEY and CDR2 SMNVEV (reference sequence). The CDR3 consists of 17 residues. The CDR3 sequence: CASSFRPGTSGTNEQFF. The CDR3 DNA sequence: TGTGCCAGCAGTTTCCGACCCGGGACTAGCGGGACGAATGAGCAGTTCTTC.

A few counts support this clone. The gene calls are TRBV14 and TRBJ1-1, with a possible D match to TRBD1 (5 bases). The germline V gene has CDR1 SGHDN and CDR2 FVKESK. The CDR3 extends over 14 amino acids. V lost 4 bases and J 5 bases, leaving 14 bases between the germline ends. The CDR3 here is CASSPSGGWTEAFF. The CDR3 DNA follows: TGTGCCAGCAGCCCCTCCGGGGGGTGGACTGAAGCTTTCTTT.

The chain employs TRBV7-8 and TRBJ2-7; no clear D gene. CDR1 and CDR2 from the germline V gene are SGHVS and FQNEAQ. Trimming removed 2 bases at V and 3 bases at J, with 8 bases between. The CDR3 runs to 13 residues. CDR3 amino acids: CASSLRRNYEQYF. Here the CDR3 DNA reads TGTGCCAGCAGCTTAAGGCGGAACTACGAGCAGTACTTC.

The chain combines TRBV20-1 with TRBJ2-3; perhaps TRBD1 as D (5 bases). This CDR3 has 11 residues. Trimming cost V 4 bases and J 10 bases, with 12 bases left between them. Germline CDR1 and CDR2: DFQATT and SNEGSKA (reference sequence). The CDR3 spells CSATWGRPQYF. DNA for the CDR3: TGCAGTGCTACGTGGGGCCGCCCGCAGTATTTT.

The V gene is TRBV19, the J gene TRBJ1-3; D is possibly TRBD1 (6 bases). V was clipped by 10 bases and J by 0 bases, with 16 bases between them. Germline lookup yields CDR1 LNHDA and CDR2 SQIVND (reference sequence). The CDR3 covers 15 residues. The CDR3 DNA reads as TGTGCCACTACTCCTGGGGGCAACTCTGGAAACACCATATATTTT. Translated, it gives CATTPGGNSGNTIYF.

The V gene is TRBV6-2 or TRBV6-3, the J gene TRBJ1-5; 7 nucleotides line up with TRBD1. J was trimmed by 6 bases and V by 6 bases; bases with no gene match: 17. CDR1 is MNHEY, CDR2 SVGEGT, per germline. The CDR3 covers 17 residues. CDR3 DNA: TGTGCCAGCAGCCTCACTTACGGGACAGTCCGTGGTCAGCCCCAGCATTTT. It specifies CASSLTYGTVRGQPQHF.

The chain combines TRBV19 with TRBJ2-7; 9 nucleotides line up with TRBD1. This CDR3 has 17 residues. Trimming cost V 5 bases and J 5 bases; bases outside gene matches: 16. Germline V gives CDR1 LNHDA, CDR2 SQIVND (reference sequence). The CDR3 is CASSPWRGTGSLNEQYF. CDR3 DNA sequence: TGTGCCAGTAGTCCCTGGAGGGGGACAGGGAGTCTCAACGAGCAGTACTTC. The full variable domain, with the rest looked up from reference TRBV19 and TRBJ2-7, is DGGITQSPKYLFRKEGQNVTLSCEQNLNHDAMYWYRQDPGQGLRLIYYSQIVNDFQKGDIAEGYSVSREKKESFPLTVTSAQKNPTAFYLCASSPWRGTGSLNEQYFGPGTRLTVT.

The chain joins TRBV2 to TRBJ2-5; 9 nucleotides match TRBD1. Germline V lookup: CDR1 SNHLY, CDR2 FYNNEI. CDR3 size: 15 residues. The J segment lost 5 bases and the V segment lost 7 bases, leaving 11 bases of the junction unmatched. The chain's CDR3 is CASTPGQGVFETQYF. CDR3 DNA sequence: TGTGCCAGCACCCCGGGACAGGGAGTTTTTGAGACCCAGTACTTC.

The chain employs TRBV6-2 or TRBV6-3 and TRBJ1-1; unclear D gene. The CDR3 loop spans 15 amino acids. The ends were cut back, 2 bases at V and 1 base at J, with 11 bases in the middle. CDR1 and CDR2 (germline): MNHEY, SVGEGT. For the CDR3, the DNA is TGTGCCAGCAGTTACGACTGGGTGCCGAACACTGAAGCTTTCTTT. This translates into CASSYDWVPNTEAFF.

The V gene is TRBV7-3, the J gene TRBJ1-2, with 8 bases aligning to TRBD1. Germline CDR1 SGHTA, CDR2 FQGTGA. Trimming took 5 bases from V and 4 from J; bases not matched to a gene: 6. The CDR3 length is 14 residues. The CDR3 DNA reads as TGTGCCAGCAGCCCGTCGGGACAGGCCTATGGCTACACCTTC. Translating gives CASSPSGQAYGYTF.

The chain is built from TRBV6-2 or TRBV6-3 and TRBJ1-1; 7 nucleotides line up with TRBD1. The V gene's germline CDR1 is MNHEY and CDR2 SVGEGT. Germline trimming cut 2 bases from V and 4 bases from J; bases unmatched to any gene: 4. The CDR3 runs 14 residues. CDR3 in amino acids: CASSYRQGRTEAFF. The CDR3 DNA reads TGTGCCAGCAGTTACCGACAGGGTCGCACTGAAGCTTTCTTT.

The rearrangement links TRBV7-9 to TRBJ1-4; no definite D call. The CDR3 runs to 14 residues. CDR1 SEHNR and CDR2 FQNEAQ come from the germline V gene (reference sequence). Trimming removed 1 base from V and 8 bases from J, with 11 bases in between. CDR3 in amino acids: CASSLESSGEKLFF. The CDR3 bases are TGTGCCAGCAGCTTAGAATCCAGCGGAGAAAAACTGTTTTTT.

The chain couples TRBV7-6 to TRBJ2-7, with D possibly matching TRBD1 (6 bases). Germline V CDR1 and CDR2: SGHVS, FNYEAQ. The length of the CDR3 is 15 residues. V was clipped by 2 bases and J by 2 bases, with 13 bases between them. In DNA form, the CDR3 reads TGTGCCAGCAGCTTAACGTGGGACACTGCCTACGAGCAGTACTTC. It codes for CASSLTWDTAYEQYF.

This clone appeared a few times. The rearrangement joins TRBV5-6 to TRBJ2-7, with TRBD1 identical over 9 bases. CDR1 is SGHDT, CDR2 YYEEEE, per germline. J lost 3 bases, V lost 2 bases, and 3 bases had no gene match. This CDR3 comprises 14 residues. CDR3 amino acids: CASSFMGQGYEQYF. The CDR3 nucleotides read TGTGCCAGCAGCTTCATGGGACAGGGCTACGAGCAGTACTTC.

This sequence joins TRBV9 and TRBJ2-3; 7 bases map to TRBD2. CDR1 and CDR2 (germline): SGDLS, YYNGEE. Trimming removed 1 base from V and 1 base from J; junction bases left unmatched: 3. The CDR3 has 15 amino acids. The CDR3 is CASSVTGGGTDTQYF. The DNA of the CDR3 is TGTGCCAGCAGCGTAACGGGAGGAGGCACAGATACGCAGTATTTT.

This clone was seen more than once but under ten times. CDR3 coding DNA: TGTGCCAGCGAGTGGGACACTCACACCGGGGAGCTGTTTTTT. Translation gives CASEWDTHTGELFF. The chain recombines TRBV2 with TRBJ2-2, with D possibly TRBD1 on 6 matching bases. The CDR3 has 14 residues. Germline CDR1 and CDR2: SNHLY and FYNNEI. V was cut by 8 bases and J by 3 bases, with 13 bases left in between.

This sequence joins TRBV18 and TRBJ2-5, with TRBD2 identical over 10 bases. The CDR3 contains 16 residues. V lost 3 bases and J lost 6; bases outside the gene matches: 10. Germline CDR1 reads KGHSH; CDR2 reads LQKENI. The CDR3 reads CASSPFGSGRPKTQYF. Here the CDR3 DNA reads TGTGCCAGCTCACCGTTCGGTAGCGGGAGGCCAAAGACCCAGTACTTC.

The V and J genes are TRBV28 and TRBJ2-7; TRBD1 matches 9 bases. V gave up 6 bases and J gave up 2 bases; unmatched junction bases: 2. Per the germline V gene, CDR1 is MDHEN and CDR2 is SYDVKM. The CDR3 contains 13 residues. The CDR3 protein is CASSGDRAYEQYF. CDR3 nucleotides: TGTGCCAGCAGCGGGGACAGGGCCTACGAGCAGTACTTC.

The chain is built from TRBV7-2 and TRBJ1-4, with D possibly TRBD1 on 6 matching bases. CDR1 is SGHTA and CDR2 is FQGNSA in the germline V gene. V was shortened by 2 bases and J by 3 bases, with 10 bases between the two germline ends. The CDR3 extends over 15 amino acids. The CDR3 is CASSLSGQPNEKLFF. For the CDR3, the DNA is TGTGCCAGCAGCTTATCCGGACAGCCTAATGAAAAACTGTTTTTT.